Sequencing of this T cell receptor (beta chain) was carried out in a study of blood T cells in healthy people across ages. Points on this clonotype: Antigen specificity is unknown.

Study results and limitations: Strong correlation linked observed beta diversity and percent naive T cells.

A J-beta primer mix and a sample-barcoded 5' primer were used in a second PCR of roughly 6 to 11 cycles. Via MiXCR, TCRdb re-called the 5' RACE reads, giving one row per CDR3 protein. The sample contains about 1.4 million distinct CDR3 sequences, approximately 60% of which appear only once. Germline V gene sequence: CDR1 DFQATT, CDR2 SNEGSKA (reference sequence). V trimming: 1 base; J trimming: 2 bases; junction bases outside the gene matches: 12. This CDR3 contains 17 residues. The V call is TRBV20-1, the J call TRBJ2-7; 9 bases are a match to TRBD2. This TCR came from a man aged 18 to 35 in good health. The source material was blood. The CDR3 loop reads CSARAPLAGLTTYEQYF. CDR3 bases: TGCAGTGCTAGAGCCCCGCTAGCGGGGCTAACCACCTACGAGCAGTACTTC.